This entry is about one T cell receptor beta chain. This clonotype was recorded at least ten times. Its antigen is still unknown. Per-base quality was not reported, and no clone a single base away is much larger than it. These data are taken from a study of identical twins listed by TCRdb under 2016. As for the study more broadly: To test whether fetal clonotypes persist, this study deep-sequenced TCR alpha and beta repertoires from monozygotic twins, from unrelated adults of various ages, and from cord blood. Replicate twin experiments were performed at different times using different library preparation protocols to rule out contamination.

Every donor in the study was a healthy Caucasian. Miltenyi CD45RO+ enrichment and human naive T-cell isolation kits were used to isolate memory (CD45RO+) and naive T cells from PBMC. Library prep was done by 5' RACE. Reads for this sample came from an Illumina HiSeq 2000. Template switching introduced a universal primer binding site; the final cDNA contained a unique molecular identifier, enabling accurate counting of TCR cDNA molecules. Specific primers in the conserved constant-segment region were used to synthesize first-strand cDNA for the TCR alpha and beta chains. To control for contamination, every cDNA library was double barcoded, receiving both a SMART-Mk sample barcode and Illumina barcodes. TruSeq adapter sequences along with Illumina sample barcodes were introduced in two successive PCR steps. The Illumina HiSeq platform was used with custom primers to sequence TCR alpha and beta cDNA libraries. The original pipeline was this. Unique molecular identifiers were extracted from raw reads with MiGEC, and CDR3 positions were determined with MiXCR. For each individual, recombination models were inferred using an EM algorithm with the repgenHMM and IGoR tools. Shared clonotypes were analyzed with the tcR package in R, and sharing was normalized by the product of cloneset sizes. Out-of-frame nonproductive sequences were analyzed to study raw recombination free of thymic and clonal selection effects. TCRdb redid the processing of the public reads, applying fastp at Q25 and MiXCR, and retained in-frame beta chains. Merged by CDR3 protein, the rows form single entries marked with the most common genes and DNA. The V and J calls and clone size are TCRdb's, not the authors'. A total of over 200,000 distinct CDR3 sequences appear in this sample, about 10% of them only once. About 9% of the sample is in the top ten clones.

Study-level results and caveats: Out-of-frame TCR alpha sequences shared between twins showed an excess of low generation-probability sequences compared with coincidental sharing between unrelated individuals. In monozygotic twins, out-of-frame TCR alpha sharing was systematically underestimated by recombination models, although the models agreed with sharing between unrelated individuals. The excess sharing between twins in beta out-of-frame sequences was weaker because fewer shared sequences reduced the signal-to-noise ratio. Abundant cord blood beta clonotypes had fewer insertions, young adult naive repertoires showed a similar but weaker trend, and memory repertoires showed no such trend. Zero-insertion analyses could be partly confounded by invariant T cells such as MAIT and iNKT, although diverse VJ usage argued against such confounding for most clonotypes. Because the same donors could not be followed over many years, conclusions were based on cross-sectional statistical analysis.

According to the germline V gene, CDR1 reads SGHTA and CDR2 reads FQGNSA. V gives up 5 bases and J gives up 0 bases, and the segment between their germline ends measures 11 bases. From the cysteine up to the phenylalanine, the CDR3 has a length of 14 residues. The kept DNA is CDR3 alone, 42 bases in frame from the first base. Sequenced material: memory T cells sorted from blood. The cell subset or site label here, explained by the study, means: CD45RO+ enriched T cells. Recombination linked TRBV7-2 to TRBJ2-7; a weak D assignment points to TRBD1 (6 bases agree). This sequence originates from a man in his fifties or sixties in good health. The nucleotide sequence reads TGTGCCAGCAGCACCCGACAGGCCTCCTACGAGCAGTACTTC. This encodes CASSTRQASYEQYF.